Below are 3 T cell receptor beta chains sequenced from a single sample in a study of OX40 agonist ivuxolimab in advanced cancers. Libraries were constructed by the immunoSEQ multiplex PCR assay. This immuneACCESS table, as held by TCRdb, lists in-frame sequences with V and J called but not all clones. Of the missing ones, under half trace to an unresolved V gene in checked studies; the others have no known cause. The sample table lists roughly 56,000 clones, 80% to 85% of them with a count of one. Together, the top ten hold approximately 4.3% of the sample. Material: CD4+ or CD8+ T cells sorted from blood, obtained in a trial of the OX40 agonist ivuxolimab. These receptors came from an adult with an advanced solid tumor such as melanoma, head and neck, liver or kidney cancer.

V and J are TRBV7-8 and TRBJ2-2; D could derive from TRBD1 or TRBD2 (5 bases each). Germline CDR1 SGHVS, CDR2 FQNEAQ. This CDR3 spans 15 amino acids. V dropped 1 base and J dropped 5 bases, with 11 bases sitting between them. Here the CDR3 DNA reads TGTGCCAGCAGCTTAGTTCGGGGCCCTACCGGGGAGCTGTTTTTT. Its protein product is CASSLVRGPTGELFF.

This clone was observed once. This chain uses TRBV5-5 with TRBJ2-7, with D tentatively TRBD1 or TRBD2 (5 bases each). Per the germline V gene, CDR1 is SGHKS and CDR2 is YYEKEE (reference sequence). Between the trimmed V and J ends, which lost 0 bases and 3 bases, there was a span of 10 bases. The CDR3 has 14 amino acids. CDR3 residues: CASSLGWGSYEQYF. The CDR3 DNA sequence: TGTGCCAGCAGCTTGGGGTGGGGGAGCTACGAGCAGTACTTC.

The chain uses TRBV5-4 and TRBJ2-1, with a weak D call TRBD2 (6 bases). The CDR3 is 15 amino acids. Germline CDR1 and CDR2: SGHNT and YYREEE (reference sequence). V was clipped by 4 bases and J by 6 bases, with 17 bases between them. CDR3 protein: CASSKAEGMRNEQFF. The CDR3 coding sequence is TGTGCCAGCAGCAAGGCGGAGGGGATGCGCAATGAGCAGTTCTTC.